What follows is one TCR beta chain and its context. Trimming removed 0 bases from V and 0 bases from J, with 9 bases in between. CDR1 and CDR2 from the germline V gene are SGDLS and YYNGEE. There are 16 residues in the CDR3. The data were obtained in a study of T cell changes during pregnancy in multiple sclerosis. TCRdb keeps only in-frame clones here, not all; method: immunoSEQ multiplex PCR. The sample lists 30,000 to 40,000 clones, about 92% occurring once. Material: CD8+ T cells from peripheral blood mononuclear cells, obtained in the third trimester of pregnancy. The chain carries TRBV9 and TRBJ1-4; TRBD1 is a possible D gene (5 bases). The sequence derives from a female donor with multiple sclerosis, enrolled in a pregnancy study. The DNA of the CDR3 is TGTGCCAGCAGCGTAGGTCAGGGCACAACTAATGAAAAACTGTTTTTT. Residues: CASSVGQGTTNEKLFF.